The 6 T cell receptor beta chains below were found in one sample sequenced in a study of T-cell memory formation after mild COVID-19. One entry per CDR3 protein results from TCRdb running MiXCR on the 5' RACE reads. The table includes 350,000 or so distinct CDR3 sequences, roughly 13% detected once. Input material: PBMCs or a T cell subset sorted from them (not recorded which). The receptors were sampled from a man younger than 30 who had mild COVID-19 (a few samples of this study predate the infection). Cell type and time point are not known.

In this sample, this clonotype turned up many times. The gene calls are TRBV4-1 and TRBJ2-2, with TRBD2 matching over 8 bases. The V gene's germline CDR1 is MGHRA and CDR2 YSYEKL. Trimming cost V 1 base and J 4 bases; bases outside gene matches: 2. The CDR3 runs to 15 residues. CDR3 sequence (DNA): TGCGCCAGCAGCCAAGCGGGGGGGCGCACCGGGGAGCTGTTTTTT. It is translated as CASSQAGGRTGELFF.

The V gene is TRBV12-3 or TRBV12-4, the J gene TRBJ2-7; 8 bases line up with TRBD1. Germline trimming cut 6 bases from V and 9 bases from J; bases unmatched to any gene: 13. The CDR3 runs 14 residues. CDR3 region: CASSPGQDFGGQYV. The CDR3, as DNA: TGTGCCAGCAGCCCGGGACAGGATTTCGGTGGGCAGTACGTC.

The rearrangement uses TRBV11-2 and TRBJ2-7; 9 bases match TRBD2. The CDR3 contains 15 residues. Germline V gives CDR1 SGHAT, CDR2 FQNNGV. V gave up 6 bases and J gave up 0 bases; unmatched junction bases: 6. The CDR3 nucleotides are TGTGCCAGCAGTCGTTTAGCGGGGGACTCCTACGAGCAGTACTTC. Translation: CASSRLAGDSYEQYF.

The chain employs TRBV5-6 and TRBJ1-2, with D hard to call. Germline loops: CDR1 SGHDT, CDR2 YYEEEE. Trimming left V 0 bases short and J 9 bases short, with 12 bases between. CDR3 size: 13 residues. The CDR3 sequence is CASSLGTGKSYTF. For the CDR3, the DNA is TGTGCCAGCAGCTTGGGGACGGGTAAGAGCTACACCTTC.

This clonotype was observed a few times. The chain is built from TRBV9 and TRBJ1-2; 7 positions agree with TRBD1. The CDR3 loop spans 14 amino acids. Trimming removed 4 bases from V and 3 bases from J; junction bases left unmatched: 6. In germline, CDR1 is SGDLS, CDR2 YYNGEE. CDR3 amino acids: CASSLPGTDYGYTF. For the CDR3, the DNA is TGTGCCAGCAGCTTGCCCGGGACAGACTATGGCTACACCTTC. The whole variable domain, remainder taken from reference TRBV9 and TRBJ1-2, is DSGVTQTPKHLITATGQRVTLRCSPRSGDLSVYWYQQSLDQGLQFLIQYYNGEERAKGNILERFSAQQFPDLHSELNLSSLELGDSALYFCASSLPGTDYGYTFGSGTRLTVV.

V usage is TRBV5-1 and J usage is TRBJ2-2, with no clear D. V was clipped by 0 bases and J by 4 bases, with 16 bases between them. CDR3 length: 17 amino acids. Germline V gives CDR1 SGHRS, CDR2 YFSETQ. CDR3 nucleotides: TGCGCCAGCAGCTTGGCGCGTAGTGGCAGTAGCACCGGGGAGCTGTTTTTT. Amino acids: CASSLARSGSSTGELFF.